These T cell receptor beta chains were read from a single sample in a study of CD8 T cells in Susac syndrome. TCRdb passed the immunoSEQ multiplex PCR reads through MiXCR, listing each CDR3 protein once. The sample holds around 150,000 distinct CDR3 sequences, approximately 94% seen once. The sequenced material came from CD4+ T cells from PBMCs. Receptor source: a human donor with Susac syndrome. Both conserved end residues are part of each CDR3. Fields, in order: J gene, D gene, CDR3 length, V gene, CDR3 protein, CDR3 DNA. The D gene is left open where the match is weak.

J: TRBJ1-1
D: .
length: 15
V: TRBV4-1
CDR3: CASRRVGGDGTEAFF
DNA: TGCGCCAGCAGACGAGTTGGGGGGGACGGGACTGAAGCTTTCTTT

J: TRBJ2-3
D: .
length: 14
V: TRBV7-2
CDR3: CASSLDGRRDTQYF
DNA: TGTGCCAGCAGCTTAGACGGGCGGAGGGATACGCAGTATTTT

J: TRBJ2-1
D: .
length: 14
V: TRBV29-1
CDR3: CSAHEARSYNEQFF
DNA: TGCAGCGCTCATGAAGCTCGCTCCTACAATGAGCAGTTCTTC

J: TRBJ1-1
D: TRBD1
length: 13
V: TRBV20-1
CDR3: CSARTGSSTEAFF
DNA: TGCAGTGCTAGGACAGGGTCGAGCACTGAAGCTTTCTTT

J: TRBJ2-3
D: .
length: 17
V: TRBV11-2
CDR3: CASSRITGVGPFDTQYF
DNA: TGTGCCAGCAGCCGAATAACAGGAGTCGGACCCTTCGATACGCAGTATTTT

J: TRBJ2-5
D: .
length: 15
V: TRBV4-1
CDR3: CASSQDPGGRGTQYF
DNA: TGCGCCAGCAGCCAAGATCCGGGGGGCAGGGGGACCCAGTACTTC

J: TRBJ2-5
D: .
length: 13
V: TRBV5-1
CDR3: CASSFDRQDSQYF
DNA: TGCGCCAGCAGCTTCGATCGACAGGATTCCCAGTACTTC

J: TRBJ2-1
D: .
length: 13
V: TRBV25-1
CDR3: CASSEPGHNEQFF
DNA: TGTGCCAGCAGTGAACCGGGGCACAATGAGCAGTTCTTC

J: TRBJ2-1
D: .
length: 13
V: TRBV23-1
CDR3: CASIRDPYNEQFF
DNA: TGCGCCAGCATACGGGACCCATACAATGAGCAGTTCTTC

J: TRBJ1-2
D: .
length: 15
V: TRBV5-4
CDR3: CASSSGTPANYGYTF
DNA: TGTGCCAGCAGCTCTGGGACACCGGCTAACTATGGCTACACCTTC

J: TRBJ1-2
D: .
length: 13
V: TRBV19
CDR3: CASSMAGNYGYTF
DNA: TGTGCCAGTAGTATGGCAGGGAACTATGGCTACACCTTC